A selection of T cell receptor beta chains follows, all from one sample in a study of CD4 T cells in relation to SARS-CoV-2 and coronaviruses. Their antigens remain unidentified. Assay: immunoSEQ multiplex PCR; the TCRdb copy retains only in-frame clones and omits some. The data contain just over 15,000 clones, just under 80% of them singletons. Sequencing input: CD4+ T cells from PBMCs, cultured in vitro. These receptors all stem from a human donor in good health. Both conserved end residues are part of each CDR3. The D gene is left open where the match is weak. Rows give clone size only sometimes, using once, few, many, or a class for an expanded clone.

clone_size cdr3_length j_call v_call d_call cdr3_aa cdr3_nt
. 17 TRBJ2-1 TRBV6-2/TRBV6-3 TRBD2 CASSYPASGTVANEQFF TGTGCCAGCAGTTACCCGGCTAGCGGGACGGTTGCAAATGAGCAGTTCTTC
. 14 TRBJ2-7 TRBV18 . CASSPRSNSYEQYF TGTGCCAGCTCACCACGGAGTAACTCCTACGAGCAGTACTTC
. 14 TRBJ2-1 TRBV3-1/TRBV3-2 TRBD2 CASSESGRSGEQFF TGTGCCAGCAGCGAGAGCGGGAGGTCAGGTGAGCAGTTCTTC
. 14 TRBJ1-2 TRBV28 . CASRPSGPAYGYTF TGTGCCAGCAGACCCTCGGGGCCGGCTTATGGCTACACCTTC
few 14 TRBJ1-1 TRBV2 . CASSETGGRPEAFF TGTGCCAGCAGTGAAACGGGGGGTCGGCCTGAAGCTTTCTTT
. 15 TRBJ1-1 TRBV11-2 TRBD1 CASRSYRGQGTEAFF TGTGCCAGCAGATCCTACAGGGGGCAGGGCACTGAAGCTTTCTTT
few 16 TRBJ1-3 TRBV28 . CASSLPTLRAGNTIYF TGTGCCAGCAGTTTACCCACACTCAGGGCTGGAAACACCATATATTTT
. 17 TRBJ2-7 TRBV19 . CASSITLAGGIPYEQYF TGTGCCAGTAGTATTACGTTGGCAGGGGGGATACCCTACGAGCAGTACTTC
. 15 TRBJ2-5 TRBV5-1 TRBD2 CASRDGTSGTETQYF TGCGCCAGCAGGGACGGGACTAGCGGGACCGAGACCCAGTACTTC
. 13 TRBJ2-5 TRBV24-1 TRBD2 CATNDGRGETQYF TGTGCCACCAACGACGGGAGGGGGGAGACCCAGTACTTC
. 13 TRBJ2-3 TRBV18 . CASSPDQGYTQYF TGTGCCAGCTCACCAGACCAGGGGTATACGCAGTATTTT
. 14 TRBJ2-3 TRBV7-9 TRBD1 CASSPGTGTDTQYF TGTGCCAGCAGTCCCGGGACAGGGACAGATACGCAGTATTTT
. 14 TRBJ2-2 TRBV19 . CASTAGGGTGELFF TGTGCCAGTACAGCAGGAGGAGGGACCGGGGAGCTGTTTTTT
. 18 TRBJ2-4 TRBV6-6 TRBD1 CASSPGLRTGPLRDIQYF TGTGCCAGCAGTCCTGGCCTTCGGACAGGACCCCTAAGGGACATTCAGTACTTC
few 14 TRBJ1-2 TRBV30 TRBD1 CAWSATGPSYGYTF TGTGCCTGGAGCGCGACAGGGCCCAGCTATGGCTACACCTTC
. 14 TRBJ1-1 TRBV6-2/TRBV6-3 . CASSYGVMNTEAFF TGTGCCAGCAGTTACGGGGTCATGAACACTGAAGCTTTCTTT
. 13 TRBJ2-7 TRBV24-1 . CATSGSATYEQYF TGTGCCACCAGTGGTTCAGCCACCTACGAGCAGTACTTC
. 13 TRBJ1-2 TRBV10-2 . CASSETANYGYTF TGCGCCAGCAGTGAGACAGCCAACTATGGCTACACCTTC
once 12 TRBJ1-2 TRBV6-5 TRBD1 CASRQGDYGYTF TGTGCCAGCAGACAGGGGGACTATGGCTACACCTTC
. 14 TRBJ1-2 TRBV7-2 TRBD1 CASSHTGGFYGYTF TGTGCCAGCAGCCATACAGGGGGCTTCTATGGCTACACCTTC
. 12 TRBJ2-7 TRBV11-2 . CASSLVGYEQYF TGTGCCAGCAGCTTAGTCGGCTACGAGCAGTACTTC
. 14 TRBJ2-7 TRBV10-3 TRBD2 CASASQRDSYEQYF TGTGCCAGCGCATCACAGCGGGACTCCTACGAGCAGTACTTC
. 13 TRBJ1-1 TRBV11-3 . CASSRQSNTEAFF TGTGCCAGCAGCCGCCAGTCGAACACTGAAGCTTTCTTT
. 13 TRBJ2-7 TRBV7-3 . CASSLTGAYEQYF TGTGCCAGCAGCTTAACAGGAGCCTACGAGCAGTACTTC
. 15 TRBJ1-3 TRBV10-3 . CAISESGNSGNTIYF TGTGCCATCAGTGAGTCTGGTAACTCTGGAAACACCATATATTTT
. 14 TRBJ2-2 TRBV10-3 TRBD2 CAIRASGNTGELFF TGTGCCATCAGGGCTAGCGGGAACACCGGGGAGCTGTTTTTT
. 13 TRBJ1-1 TRBV12-3/TRBV12-4 . CASSLGTGTPAFF TGTGCCAGCAGTTTAGGAACCGGGACCCCAGCTTTCTTT
few 15 TRBJ1-2 TRBV28 . CASSLEDHRRYGYTF TGTGCCAGCAGTTTAGAAGACCACCGGCGTTATGGCTACACCTTC
. 13 TRBJ1-6 TRBV7-3 . CASSLRDTSPLHF TGTGCCAGCAGCTTAAGGGACACCTCACCCCTCCACTTT
. 14 TRBJ1-2 TRBV5-1 . CASSLGRGDYGYTF TGCGCCAGCAGCTTGGGAAGGGGTGACTATGGCTACACCTTC
. 13 TRBJ2-7 TRBV5-1 . CASRYSGSYEQYF TGCGCCAGCAGGTACAGCGGCTCCTACGAGCAGTACTTC
. 13 TRBJ2-7 TRBV10-3 . CAISEVQGGEQYF TGTGCCATCAGTGAGGTACAGGGCGGCGAGCAGTACTTC
. 12 TRBJ1-1 TRBV10-2 . CASSEQNTEAFF TGCGCCAGCAGTGAACAGAACACTGAAGCTTTCTTT
. 14 TRBJ2-3 TRBV2 . CASLWRGSTDTQYF TGTGCCAGCCTATGGAGGGGGAGCACAGATACGCAGTATTTT
. 15 TRBJ1-4 TRBV5-1 . CASSLQGSTNEKLFF TGCGCCAGCAGCTTGCAGGGAAGCACTAATGAAAAACTGTTTTTT
. 16 TRBJ2-1 TRBV24-1 TRBD2 CATSDPSGRGGNEQFF TGTGCCACCAGTGATCCTAGCGGGAGGGGGGGCAATGAGCAGTTCTTC
. 13 TRBJ1-1 TRBV19 . CASSWQEGTEAFF TGTGCCAGTAGTTGGCAGGAGGGGACTGAAGCTTTCTTT
. 15 TRBJ2-5 TRBV29-1 . CSVARALTGAETQYF TGCAGCGTCGCACGGGCTCTGACAGGAGCCGAGACCCAGTACTTC
large 15 TRBJ2-7 TRBV20-1 . CSASPVVGGAYEQYF TGCAGTGCTAGTCCTGTGGTAGGCGGGGCCTACGAGCAGTACTTC
few 15 TRBJ1-1 TRBV4-1 TRBD1 CASSYDRGRNTEAFF TGCGCCAGCAGCTACGACAGGGGGCGGAACACTGAAGCTTTCTTT
. 19 TRBJ2-6 TRBV5-1 . CASSLGDGAVLDRANVLTF TGCGCCAGCAGCTTGGGCGACGGGGCCGTTCTTGATAGGGCCAACGTCCTGACTTTC
few 16 TRBJ2-7 TRBV12-2 . CASRPQRGGPGYEQYF TGTGCAAGTCGCCCCCAGCGGGGAGGTCCCGGATACGAGCAGTACTTC
. 12 TRBJ2-1 TRBV14 . CASSPQGFEQFF TGTGCCAGCAGCCCCCAGGGATTCGAGCAGTTCTTC
. 16 TRBJ2-1 TRBV30 . CAWRRERNLSYNEQFF TGTGCCTGGAGGAGGGAGCGAAATCTTTCCTACAATGAGCAGTTCTTC
. 14 TRBJ1-6 TRBV10-3 . CAIRRQGGNSPLHF TGTGCCATCAGGAGGCAGGGCGGTAATTCACCCCTCCACTTT
. 14 TRBJ1-2 TRBV29-1 . CSVVLVGDNYGYTF TGCAGCGTTGTTCTGGTCGGAGATAACTATGGCTACACCTTC
once 15 TRBJ2-1 TRBV7-3 . CASSFVRSSYNEQFF TGTGCCAGCAGCTTCGTGCGTAGCTCCTACAATGAGCAGTTCTTC
. 17 TRBJ1-6 TRBV3-1/TRBV3-2 . CASSQEYRSSYNSPLHF TGTGCCAGCAGCCAAGAGTATAGGAGCTCCTATAATTCACCCCTCCACTTT
. 16 TRBJ2-7 TRBV6-5 . CASSYSQPGMDYEQYF TGTGCCAGCAGTTACTCCCAACCGGGAATGGATTACGAGCAGTACTTC
. 18 TRBJ2-1 TRBV9 TRBD2 CASSAGRPGLGKGNEQFF TGTGCCAGCAGCGCTGGCCGGCCGGGACTAGGGAAGGGCAATGAGCAGTTCTTC
. 13 TRBJ1-2 TRBV3-1/TRBV3-2 . CASSSTGIYGYTF TGTGCCAGCAGCTCCACAGGGATCTATGGCTACACCTTC
. 15 TRBJ2-5 TRBV12-5 TRBD2 CASGLGLAAQETQYF TGTGCTAGTGGTTTGGGGCTAGCGGCCCAAGAGACCCAGTACTTC
. 17 TRBJ2-1 TRBV6-2/TRBV6-3 TRBD2 CASSLGKRGGTYNEQFF TGTGCCAGCAGTTTAGGGAAGCGGGGCGGAACCTACAATGAGCAGTTCTTC